This paragraph reports one T cell receptor (beta chain). Clones were sequenced by immunoSEQ multiplex PCR, and TCRdb holds only the in-frame ones, with some missing. The sample has roughly 2.5 million clones; around 90% are singletons. This entry is derived from a study of shared clonotypes between healthy human individuals. CDR1 is MGHRA and CDR2 is YSYEKL in the germline V gene. Trimming stripped 0 bases from V and 1 base from J, with 9 bases between. This CDR3 is built from 15 residues. Material: naive CD4+ T cells sorted from blood. Subset given: CD45RA+ positively selected. The receptor's source is a man aged 18 to 35 in good health. This chain uses TRBV4-1 with TRBJ1-1; D unresolved. For the CDR3, the DNA is TGCGCCAGCAGCCAAGATCTGTTCGCGAACACTGAAGCTTTCTTT. Translated: CASSQDLFANTEAFF.